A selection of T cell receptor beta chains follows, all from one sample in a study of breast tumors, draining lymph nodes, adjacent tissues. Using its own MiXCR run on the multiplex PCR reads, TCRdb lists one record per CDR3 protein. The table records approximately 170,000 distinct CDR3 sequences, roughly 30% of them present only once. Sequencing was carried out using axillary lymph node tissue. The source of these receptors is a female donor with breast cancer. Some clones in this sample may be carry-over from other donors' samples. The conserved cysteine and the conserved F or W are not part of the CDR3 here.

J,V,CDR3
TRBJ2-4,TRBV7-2,ASSPLVRLRMDIQY
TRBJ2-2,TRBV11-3,ASSAQRVDGELF
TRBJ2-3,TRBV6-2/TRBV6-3,ASRPTRTSGSTDTQY
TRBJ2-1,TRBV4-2,ASRQSTATYNEQF
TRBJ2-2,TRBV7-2,ASSPRTGLYTGELF
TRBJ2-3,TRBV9,ASSVGETSYLRADTQY
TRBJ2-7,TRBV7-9,ASSLGTGGGYEQY
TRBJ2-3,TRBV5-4,ASSMSGGTDTQY
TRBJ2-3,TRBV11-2,ASSSQLASPDTQY
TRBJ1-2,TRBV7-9,ASSTTGGRGYT
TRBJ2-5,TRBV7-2,ASSSLGLAGGQETQY
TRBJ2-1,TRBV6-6,ASSQTPGLAVNNEQF
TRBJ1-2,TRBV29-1,SGQGGNYGYT
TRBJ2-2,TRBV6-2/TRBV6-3,ASSYYGQGAYTGELS
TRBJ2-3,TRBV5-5,VSSLATGTQY
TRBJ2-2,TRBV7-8,ASSLTAAELF
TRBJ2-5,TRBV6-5,ASMRGRLRIGETQY
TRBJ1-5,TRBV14,ASSHGTGQNQPQH
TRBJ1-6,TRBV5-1,ASSTTTGSYNSPLH
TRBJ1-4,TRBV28,ASSPTTGYEKLF
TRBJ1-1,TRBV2,ASSPAGGVLGNTEAF
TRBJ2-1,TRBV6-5,ASSQGGLSEQF
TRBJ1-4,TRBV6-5,ASIAPLRASGEKLF
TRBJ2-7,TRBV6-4,ASSDVRFPADKYEQY
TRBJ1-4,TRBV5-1,ASSLGQINEKLF
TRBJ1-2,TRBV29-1,SVDGGFRAYGYT
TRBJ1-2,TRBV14,ASSPMGQGSGGST
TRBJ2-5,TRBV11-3,ASSQQWQWDRGGETQY
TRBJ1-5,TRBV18,ASSPLRAQPQH
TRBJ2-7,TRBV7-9,ASSLRLGHEQY
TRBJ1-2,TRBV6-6,ASSHVDRDYGYT
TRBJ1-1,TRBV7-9,ASGRSTEAF
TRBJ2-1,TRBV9,ASSVDGASYNEQF
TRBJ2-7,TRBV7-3,ASSLTGTGGLYEQY
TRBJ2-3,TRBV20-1,SARQGFSDTQY
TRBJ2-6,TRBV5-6,ASRRQGSGANVLT
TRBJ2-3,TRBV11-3,ASSSGDSTDTQY
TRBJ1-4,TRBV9,ASSVAGREDEKLF
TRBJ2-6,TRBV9,ASRRGVGANVLT
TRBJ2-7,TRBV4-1,ASSPTDSYYEQY
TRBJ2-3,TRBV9,ASSGGQGDSIDTQY
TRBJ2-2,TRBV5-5,ASSFRDGDTGELF
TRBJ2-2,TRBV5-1,ASSFLAGRAGELF